These 28 T cell receptor beta chains were all obtained from the same sample, sequenced in a study of graft-versus-host responses after intestinal transplantation. Intraepithelial plus lamina propria lymphocytes were released by processing graft tissue. TCRdb's copy holds only in-frame clones and misses some; the assay was immunoSEQ multiplex PCR. Of some 16,000 clones in the sample, 65% to 90% were seen once. The input for sequencing was ileum tissue, taken 17 days after transplant. These receptor sequences come from a human patient who received an intestinal transplant, so some T cells may come from the graft donor.

V and J are TRBV18 and TRBJ2-2; 10 positions agree with TRBD2. V gave up 0 bases and J gave up 4 bases; unmatched junction bases: 5. The CDR3 is 17 amino acids. Germline V CDR1 and CDR2: KGHSH, LQKENI. CDR3 region: CASSPPVASGSTGELFF. CDR3 sequence (DNA): TGTGCCAGCTCACCACCGGTAGCTAGCGGGAGCACCGGGGAGCTGTTTTTT.

The chain combines TRBV11-2 with TRBJ2-7; D remains unclear. The CDR3 is 14 residues long. Trimming cost V 1 base and J 4 bases, with 11 bases left between them. Germline assignment: CDR1 SGHAT and CDR2 FQNNGV. CDR3 region: CASSLAPLAYEQYF. The CDR3 nucleotides are TGTGCCAGCAGCTTAGCCCCGTTGGCATACGAGCAGTACTTC. Full variable domain (rest looked up from reference TRBV11-2 and TRBJ2-7): EAGVAQSPRYKIIEKRQSVAFWCNPISGHATLYWYQQILGQGPKLLIQFQNNGVVDDSQLPKDRFSAERLKGVDSTLKIQPAKLEDSAVYLCASSLAPLAYEQYFGPGTRLTVT.

The genes are TRBV7-9 and TRBJ1-2, with 7 bases matching TRBD1. Germline CDR1 and CDR2: SEHNR and FQNEAQ (reference sequence). With 4 bases clipped from V and 8 bases from J, the junction kept 10 bases outside the gene matches. The CDR3 spans 14 residues. The DNA for the CDR3 is TGTGCCAGCAGCTCTGATAGCAGGGGGAACGGCTACACCTTC. Translated: CASSSDSRGNGYTF.

The CDR3 DNA reads TGTGCCAGCAGTTACAGCCTAGGTAACTATGGCTACACCTTC. It translates to CASSYSLGNYGYTF. The chain has TRBV6-5 and TRBJ1-2, with D uncertain. V shed 2 bases and J shed 1 base, with 8 bases lying between them. Germline V CDR1 and CDR2: MNHEY, SVGAGI. The CDR3 is 14 residues long.

The J gene is TRBJ1-6, the V gene TRBV28; unclear D gene. From germline, CDR1 is MDHEN and CDR2 SYDVKM. The CDR3 length is 13 residues. V lost 0 bases and J 7 bases, leaving 4 bases between the germline ends. CDR3 in amino acids: CASSLWRNSPLHF. Written as DNA, the CDR3 is TGTGCCAGCAGTTTATGGCGGAATTCACCCCTCCACTTT.

This clone was picked up one time. V and J are TRBV7-3 and TRBJ2-2, with 8 bases identical to TRBD2. The J segment lost 1 base and the V segment lost 4 bases, leaving 8 bases of the junction unmatched. Germline CDR1 is SGHTA and CDR2 is FQGTGA. The CDR3 runs to 17 residues. The DNA for the CDR3 is TGTGCCAGCAGCTCCACCTCAGCGGGGGTGAACACCGGGGAGCTGTTTTTT. Amino acid sequence: CASSSTSAGVNTGELFF.

This chain uses TRBV7-9 with TRBJ2-7, with D unresolved. CDR1 and CDR2 from the germline V gene are SEHNR and FQNEAQ (reference sequence). Deletions cut 1 base from V and 9 bases from J, with 7 bases between. This CDR3 contains 11 residues. CDR3 region: CASSLESWQYF. In DNA, the CDR3 is TGTGCCAGCAGCTTAGAGAGTTGGCAGTACTTC.

V and J are TRBV29-1 and TRBJ2-2; D is unclear. CDR1 is SQVTM and CDR2 is ANQGSEA in the germline V gene. V lost 8 bases and J lost 2, with 12 bases in between. This CDR3 spans 13 amino acids. CDR3 DNA sequence: TGCAGCCCCCTGGACCCAAACACCGGGGAGCTGTTTTTT. It yields the protein CSPLDPNTGELFF.

V is TRBV2 and J is TRBJ2-7, with D perhaps TRBD2 (6 bases). Trimming removed 8 bases at V and 4 bases at J, with 27 bases between. The CDR3 runs to 17 residues. Germline CDR1 reads SNHLY; CDR2 reads FYNNEI. The CDR3 DNA reads as TGTGCCAGCTCCGACGGAGGGCTGTCCCCCTCGCTATACGAGCAGTACTTC. Its translation is CASSDGGLSPSLYEQYF.

In its sample, this clone was seen a few times. The chain carries TRBV28 and TRBJ2-1; TRBD2 matches at 7 bases. The V gene end was trimmed by 7 bases and the J gene end by 5 bases; junction bases not matched to a gene: 14. The CDR3 totals 16 residues. CDR1 and CDR2 (germline): MDHEN, SYDVKM. CDR3 nucleotide sequence: TGTGCCAGCATACAGACTGGGCCTAGCGGTCACAATGAGCAGTTCTTC. The encoded protein is CASIQTGPSGHNEQFF.

V gene TRBV2 combines with J gene TRBJ2-2; 10 bases align to TRBD2. V lost 2 bases, J lost 6 bases, and 3 bases stayed unmatched. The germline gives CDR1 SNHLY, CDR2 FYNNEI. This CDR3 is 15 amino acids long. The CDR3 nucleotides are TGTGCCAGCAGTGAACGGCTAGCGGGAGCCGGGGAGCTGTTTTTT. The encoded protein is CASSERLAGAGELFF.

The chain is built from TRBV2 and TRBJ2-1, with 10 bases matching TRBD2. The CDR3 is made up of 15 amino acids. Looked up from germline, CDR1 is SNHLY and CDR2 is FYNNEI. After removal of 6 bases from V and 2 bases from J, the junction contained 4 bases not matched to a gene. The CDR3 protein is CASRGTSVPYNEQFF. CDR3 sequence (DNA): TGTGCCAGCAGGGGGACTAGCGTACCCTACAATGAGCAGTTCTTC.

This clone was seen just once. The CDR3 loop reads CASSRGQAYWGDGELFF. The CDR3 DNA sequence: TGTGCCAGCAGCAGGGGACAGGCCTACTGGGGAGACGGGGAGCTGTTTTTT. V is TRBV9 and J is TRBJ2-2, with 8 nucleotides matching TRBD1. This CDR3 comprises 17 residues. The J segment lost 7 bases and the V segment lost 4 bases, leaving 15 bases of the junction unmatched. The germline CDR1 and CDR2 sequences are SGDLS and YYNGEE.

Turning to this clone: The sample has other DNA sequences that encode this CDR3 too. The V gene is TRBV29-1, the J gene TRBJ2-1; 12 positions match TRBD2. The V gene's germline CDR1 is SQVTM and CDR2 ANQGSEA. With 7 bases clipped from V and 6 bases from J, the junction kept 7 bases outside the gene matches. The CDR3 sequence is 14 residues long. CDR3 loop: CSALAGGPGNEQFF. For the CDR3, the DNA is TGCAGCGCCCTAGCGGGAGGGCCTGGCAATGAGCAGTTCTTC.

V gene TRBV28 combines with J gene TRBJ1-2; D remains unclear. Trimming removed 5 bases at V and 1 base at J, with 5 bases between. CDR1 and CDR2 from the germline V gene are MDHEN and SYDVKM. The CDR3 consists of 12 residues. CDR3 sequence: CASSEGNYGYTF. The CDR3 region has the DNA TGTGCCAGCAGTGAAGGTAACTATGGCTACACCTTC.

This clone came up a few times. The genes are TRBV19 and TRBJ1-2; D is unresolved. Between the trimmed V and J ends, which lost 6 bases and 4 bases, there was a span of 15 bases. This CDR3 has 14 amino acids. Looked up from germline, CDR1 is LNHDA and CDR2 is SQIVND (reference sequence). The CDR3 reads CASSQSTASYGYTF. The CDR3 DNA follows: TGTGCCAGTAGCCAATCGACTGCTTCCTATGGCTACACCTTC. The complete variable domain, with remaining parts taken from reference TRBV19 and TRBJ1-2, reads DGGITQSPKYLFRKEGQNVTLSCEQNLNHDAMYWYRQDPGQGLRLIYYSQIVNDFQKGDIAEGYSVSREKKESFPLTVTSAQKNPTAFYLCASSQSTASYGYTFGSGTRLTVV.

This clone was seen a handful of times. The chain couples TRBV14 to TRBJ2-7; 9 nucleotides agree with TRBD2. After removal of 3 bases from V and 2 bases from J, the junction contained 14 bases not matched to a gene. There are 18 residues in the CDR3. CDR1 and CDR2 (germline): SGHDN, FVKESK. CDR3 protein: CASSQNVPGTSSTYEQYF. The DNA of the CDR3 is TGTGCCAGCAGCCAGAACGTACCCGGGACTAGCAGTACCTACGAGCAGTACTTC. Full variable domain (outside the CDR3, taken from reference TRBV14 and TRBJ2-7): EAGVTQFPSHSVIEKGQTVTLRCDPISGHDNLYWYRRVMGKEIKFLLHFVKESKQDESGMPNNRFLAERTGGTYSTLKVQPAELEDSGVYFCASSQNVPGTSSTYEQYFGPGTRLTVT.

CDR3 sequence reads: CASRGQGLYEQYF. The CDR3 bases are TGTGCCAGCAGGGGCCAGGGCCTCTACGAGCAGTACTTC. The V call is TRBV28, the J call TRBJ2-7, with a weak D call TRBD1 (5 bases). V was shortened by 6 bases and J by 3 bases, with 12 bases between the two germline ends. This CDR3 is 13 amino acids long. The germline gives CDR1 MDHEN, CDR2 SYDVKM.

V is TRBV7-9 and J is TRBJ2-1; D is possibly TRBD1 or TRBD2 (5 bases each). The CDR3 sequence is 14 residues long. Trimming stripped 7 bases from V and 4 bases from J, with 14 bases between. Germline V lookup: CDR1 SEHNR, CDR2 FQNEAQ (reference sequence). The CDR3 region is CASNPGTHYNEQFF. The CDR3 nucleotides read TGTGCCAGCAACCCCGGGACGCATTACAATGAGCAGTTCTTC. Supplemented by reference TRBV7-9 and TRBJ2-1, the full variable domain reads DTGVSQNPRHKITKRGQNVTFRCDPISEHNRLYWYRQTLGQGPEFLTYFQNEAQLEKSRLLSDRFSAERPKGSFSTLEIQRTEQGDSAMYLCASNPGTHYNEQFFGPGTRLTVL.

The V call is TRBV7-2, the J call TRBJ2-7; 9 bases agree with TRBD1. The trim removed 1 base at V and 2 bases at J, leaving 6 bases unmatched. This CDR3 has 16 amino acids. In germline, CDR1 is SGHTA, CDR2 FQGNSA. The CDR3 region is CASSLGHGTGTYEQYF. CDR3 sequence (DNA): TGTGCCAGCAGCTTAGGCCACGGGACAGGGACCTACGAGCAGTACTTC. The whole variable domain, filled in from reference TRBV7-2 and TRBJ2-7, reads GAGVSQSPSNKVTEKGKDVELRCDPISGHTALYWYRQSLGQGLEFLIYFQGNSAPDKSGLPSDRFSAERTGGSVSTLTIQRTQQEDSAVYLCASSLGHGTGTYEQYFGPGTRLTVT.

The rearrangement links TRBV28 to TRBJ2-7; 13 bases line up with TRBD2. The CDR3 loop spans 18 amino acids. The V segment lost 6 bases and the J segment 3 bases; nucleotides outside the gene matches: 14. Germline V gene sequence: CDR1 MDHEN, CDR2 SYDVKM. The CDR3 nucleotides read TGTGCCAGCAGGATCCCCGGGACTAGCGGGACCTCGGGCTACGAGCAGTACTTC. As protein: CASRIPGTSGTSGYEQYF.

This chain links TRBV28 with TRBJ2-1; 10 bases are a match to TRBD2. J gave up 6 bases and V 4 bases, and 6 bases lay outside the gene matches. Per germline, CDR1 MDHEN and CDR2 SYDVKM. The CDR3 has 15 residues. Written as DNA, the CDR3 is TGTGCCAGCAGTTACGGGACTAGCGACTCCAATGAGCAGTTCTTC. Amino acid sequence: CASSYGTSDSNEQFF.

The chain links TRBV11-2 to TRBJ1-5; no reliable D call. The CDR3 length is 14 residues. V was cut by 0 bases and J by 9 bases, with 12 bases left in between. The V gene's germline CDR1 is SGHAT and CDR2 FQNNGV. CDR3 amino acids: CASSLDRWGVPQHF. In DNA, the CDR3 is TGTGCCAGCAGCTTAGATCGGTGGGGTGTGCCCCAGCATTTT.

This clone was seen just once. The chain links TRBV6-1 to TRBJ1-1; D is unclear. Germline values: CDR1 MNHNS, CDR2 SASEGT. This CDR3 contains 14 residues. V was clipped by 2 bases and J by 0 bases, with 7 bases between them. CDR3 in DNA: TGTGCCAGCAGTGAACAGCGATTGAACACTGAAGCTTTCTTT. This encodes CASSEQRLNTEAFF.

Only one count was recorded for this clone. This chain's CDR3 is CASSLIPLAEETQYF. Written as DNA, the CDR3 is TGTGCCAGCAGCTTGATCCCCCTAGCGGAAGAGACCCAGTACTTC. V is TRBV5-6 and J is TRBJ2-5, with 7 positions matching TRBD2. From germline, CDR1 is SGHDT and CDR2 YYEEEE. V lost 1 base to trimming and J lost 3 bases; unmatched junction nucleotides: 6. This CDR3 is built from 15 residues.

V is TRBV9 and J is TRBJ2-2; TRBD1 matches at 8 bases. Trimming cost V 3 bases and J 0 bases; bases outside gene matches: 4. Germline V lookup: CDR1 SGDLS, CDR2 YYNGEE. This CDR3 comprises 16 residues. DNA for the CDR3: TGTGCCAGCAGCGACCAGACAGGGGCGAACACCGGGGAGCTGTTTTTT. It encodes CASSDQTGANTGELFF. Using reference TRBV9 and TRBJ2-2 for the parts outside the CDR3, the full variable domain is DSGVTQTPKHLITATGQRVTLRCSPRSGDLSVYWYQQSLDQGLQFLIQYYNGEERAKGNILERFSAQQFPDLHSELNLSSLELGDSALYFCASSDQTGANTGELFFGEGSRLTVL.

The chain uses TRBV19 and TRBJ1-2; 7 bases match TRBD1. Per germline, CDR1 LNHDA and CDR2 SQIVND (reference sequence). The CDR3 consists of 13 residues. Trimming took 8 bases from V and 4 from J; bases not matched to a gene: 7. The CDR3 DNA reads TGTGCCAGTTACGCCCGGGACAGCTATGGCTACACCTTC. Translated, it gives CASYARDSYGYTF. Complete variable domain (other parts from reference TRBV19 and TRBJ1-2): DGGITQSPKYLFRKEGQNVTLSCEQNLNHDAMYWYRQDPGQGLRLIYYSQIVNDFQKGDIAEGYSVSREKKESFPLTVTSAQKNPTAFYLCASYARDSYGYTFGSGTRLTVV.

The chain is built from TRBV28 and TRBJ2-4; 12 nucleotides match TRBD1. This CDR3 contains 17 residues. V lost 5 bases to trimming and J lost 2 bases; unmatched junction nucleotides: 7. Germline lookup yields CDR1 MDHEN and CDR2 SYDVKM. The CDR3 DNA reads as TGTGCCAGCAGTCCTATGGGACAGGGGGCGCCCAAAAACATTCAGTACTTC. Protein sequence: CASSPMGQGAPKNIQYF.